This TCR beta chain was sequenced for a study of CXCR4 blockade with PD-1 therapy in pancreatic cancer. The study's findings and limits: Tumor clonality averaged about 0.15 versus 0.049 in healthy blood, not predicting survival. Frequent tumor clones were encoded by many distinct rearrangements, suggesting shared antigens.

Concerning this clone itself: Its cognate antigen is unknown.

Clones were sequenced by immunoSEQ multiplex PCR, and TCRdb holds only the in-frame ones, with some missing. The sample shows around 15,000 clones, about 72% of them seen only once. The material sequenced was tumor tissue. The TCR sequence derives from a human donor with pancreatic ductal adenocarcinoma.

The CDR3 here is CASSKPQLVGADTGELFF. The CDR3, as DNA: TGTGCCAGTAGTAAGCCACAACTAGTTGGGGCGGACACCGGGGAGCTGTTTTTT. J is TRBJ2-2 and V is TRBV19; possibly TRBD1 or TRBD2 for D (5 bases each). Germline CDR1 is LNHDA and CDR2 is SQIVND (reference sequence). CDR3 length: 18 amino acids. Trimming took 4 bases from V and 3 from J, leaving 21 bases between them. Using reference TRBV19 and TRBJ2-2 for the parts outside the CDR3, the full variable domain is DGGITQSPKYLFRKEGQNVTLSCEQNLNHDAMYWYRQDPGQGLRLIYYSQIVNDFQKGDIAEGYSVSREKKESFPLTVTSAQKNPTAFYLCASSKPQLVGADTGELFFGEGSRLTVL.